This TCR beta chain was sequenced during a study of human T cells and chemical hapten exposure. Study-level information: Per-sample variation in TCR yield stemmed mainly from small pooled library volume differences. The study's findings and limits: Patch test score rose with PT1 expanded TCR count, significant at thresholds 8, 16 and 32, not 4. Since the donors had alopecia, their immune response may not be the same as that of healthy people.

Time point defined: patch test 1, 2 weeks after DPC sensitization. Treatment defined: therapeutic diphenylcyclopropenone sensitization with weekly scalp DPC. Unfractionated whole blood served as the source for total RNA extraction. One entry per CDR3 protein, called by TCRdb with MiXCR from the RACE reads. The profile shows about 120,000 distinct CDR3 sequences, 12% of them singletons. As for this clonotype: The antigen remains undetermined.

The sequencing used whole blood, collected in connection with sensitization to the hapten diphenylcyclopropenone (DPC). This TCR derives from a woman aged 50 to 60 with alopecia areata. Some clones in this sample may be carry-over from other donors' samples.

DNA of the CDR3: TGTGCCAGCAGGTTGGGGGGTTCCACAGATACGCAGTATTTT. This encodes CASRLGGSTDTQYF. The gene calls are TRBV7-2 and TRBJ2-3; D perhaps matches TRBD2 (6 bases). Germline CDR1 reads SGHTA; CDR2 reads FQGNSA. This CDR3 is built from 14 residues. Trimming took off 6 bases at V and 2 bases at J, with 12 bases between the two ends.